Following are 2 T cell receptor beta chains from one sample sequenced in a study of blood T cell repertoires in COVID-19. Assay: immunoSEQ multiplex PCR; the TCRdb copy retains only in-frame clones and omits some. The sample consists of more than 95,000 clones, about 86% of them appearing once. The sequencing input was peripheral blood. The receptors come from a man older than 75 with acute or convalescent COVID-19.

The rearrangement joins TRBV7-9 to TRBJ1-1; TRBD1 aligns across 7 bases. The CDR3 runs to 14 residues. Germline V gives CDR1 SEHNR, CDR2 FQNEAQ (reference sequence). V trimming: 5 bases; J trimming: 0 bases; junction bases outside the gene matches: 3. This CDR3 is CASSAQGVNTEAFF. CDR3 nucleotide sequence: TGTGCCAGCAGCGCCCAGGGGGTGAACACTGAAGCTTTCTTT.

V gene TRBV6-2 or TRBV6-3 combines with J gene TRBJ2-7; 8 nucleotides match TRBD1. V gave up 4 bases and J gave up 4 bases; unmatched junction bases: 9. Germline-derived CDR1 and CDR2 are MNHEY and SVGEGT. This CDR3 region has 15 residues. The DNA for the CDR3 is TGTGCCAGCAGTTCCCCGGGACAGGTTTTGTACGAGCAGTACTTC. Amino acids: CASSSPGQVLYEQYF.